These 28 T cell receptor beta chains share one sample of origin, sequenced in a study of regulatory T cells in long-lasting Graves disease. Construction of TCR beta libraries relied on iRepertoire HTBI primers and on Arm-PCR targeting CDR3 regions. TCRdb re-analysed the multiplex PCR reads in MiXCR, keeping a single row per CDR3 protein. The sample records about 430,000 distinct CDR3 sequences, over 12% being singletons. Documented time point: newly diagnosed GD, antithyroid drugs for less than 3 months. Scientists built the TCR library using RNA that was extracted from PBMCs. This sample also appeared in a second study, on T cells in Graves' hyperthyroidism and ophthalmopathy.

Sequencing used peripheral blood mononuclear cells (PBMCs), obtained at new diagnosis, from a patient treated with antithyroid drugs. The receptors were gathered from a woman aged 35 to 49 with Graves disease.

Regarding this clonotype: Relative to the germline gene, one junction end is altered; a read error may explain this. V and J are TRBV6-1 and TRBJ1-1, with TRBD1 matching 7 bases. This CDR3 spans 15 amino acids. Germline assignment: CDR1 MNHNS and CDR2 SASEGT. CDR3 sequence: CASSATGARGTEDFF. CDR3 DNA sequence: TGTGCCAGCAGTGCAACAGGGGCGAGAGGCACTGAAGATTTCTTT.

This clonotype showed up many times. The V call is TRBV7-9, the J call TRBJ2-1; 9 bases map to TRBD2. J gave up 10 bases and V 1 base, and 11 bases lay outside the gene matches. The length of the CDR3 is 16 residues. The germline CDR1 and CDR2 sequences are SEHNR and FQNEAQ (reference sequence). CDR3: CASSLDSGSRAWEQFF. In DNA form, the CDR3 reads TGTGCCAGCAGCTTAGATAGCGGGAGTAGGGCCTGGGAGCAGTTCTTC.

With regard to this clonotype: An end of the junction differs from the germline gene, which may be a read error. The J gene is TRBJ2-7, the V gene TRBV5-1, with 9 bases matching TRBD1. CDR1 is SGHRS and CDR2 is YFSETQ in the germline V gene. The CDR3 contains 18 residues. The CDR3 sequence: CASSLASPDRGGSYELYF. The CDR3 DNA sequence: TGCGCCAGCAGCTTGGCCTCTCCCGACAGGGGGGGATCCTACGAGCTGTACTTC.

V gene TRBV20-1 combines with J gene TRBJ2-2; 14 positions agree with TRBD2. V shed 1 base and J 0 bases; nucleotides not matched to a gene: 1. CDR1 and CDR2 from the germline V gene are DFQATT and SNEGSKA (reference sequence). This CDR3 spans 17 amino acids. The CDR3 nucleotides read TGCAGTGCTAGAGGACTAGCGGGAGGGACGAACACCGGGGAGCTGTTTTTT. Its protein is CSARGLAGGTNTGELFF.

This clonotype was found many times. The chain combines TRBV29-1 with TRBJ1-1, with D perhaps matching TRBD1 (6 bases). This CDR3 is built from 11 residues. Germline CDR1 SQVTM, CDR2 ANQGSEA. The germline V and J ends were trimmed by 8 bases and 5 bases, with 12 bases remaining between them. CDR3 sequence reads: CSSGGQTEAFF. CDR3 coding DNA: TGCAGCTCTGGAGGACAGACTGAAGCTTTCTTT. Based on the CDR3 plus reference TRBV29-1 and TRBJ1-1, the full variable domain is SAVISQKPSRDICQRGTSLTIQCQVDSQVTMMFWYRQQPGQSLTLIATANQGSEATYESGFVIDKFPISRPNLTFSTLTVSNMSPEDSSIYLCSSGGQTEAFFGQGTRLTVV.

This clonotype showed up many times. V and J are TRBV11-2 and TRBJ2-1; the match to TRBD2 covers 7 bases. This CDR3 has 11 amino acids. Losses at the gene ends were 5 bases for V and 10 bases for J; bases not matched to a gene: 2. The germline CDR1 and CDR2 sequences are SGHAT and FQNNGV. DNA for the CDR3: TGTGCCAGCAGCCCAGCGGGGGAGCAGTTCTTC. The encoded protein is CASSPAGEQFF. Supplemented by reference TRBV11-2 and TRBJ2-1, the full variable domain reads EAGVAQSPRYKIIEKRQSVAFWCNPISGHATLYWYQQILGQGPKLLIQFQNNGVVDDSQLPKDRFSAERLKGVDSTLKIQPAKLEDSAVYLCASSPAGEQFFGPGTRLTVL.

This clonotype occurred many times. V usage is TRBV5-1 and J usage is TRBJ2-1; 9 nucleotides align to TRBD2. The germline V gene has CDR1 SGHRS and CDR2 YFSETQ. This CDR3 has 14 residues. V lost 2 bases to trimming and J lost 7 bases; unmatched junction nucleotides: 4. The CDR3 sequence: CASSFTLAGNEQFF. The CDR3 coding sequence is TGCGCCAGCAGCTTCACCCTAGCGGGGAATGAGCAGTTCTTC.

In its sample, this clonotype was seen many times. The rearrangement joins TRBV28 to TRBJ2-7; 8 positions match TRBD2. Germline CDR1 and CDR2: MDHEN and SYDVKM. Unmatched junction bases numbered 12, after V lost 4 bases and J lost 4 bases. This CDR3 region has 16 residues. The CDR3 spells CASSSGGTLAGYEQYF. The DNA for the CDR3 is TGTGCCAGCAGTTCGGGGGGGACTCTCGCCGGATACGAGCAGTACTTC.

This clonotype showed up many times. The V call is TRBV7-2, the J call TRBJ2-3; 9 bases align to TRBD2. V shed 4 bases and J 4 bases; nucleotides not matched to a gene: 3. The CDR3 has 14 residues. In germline, CDR1 is SGHTA, CDR2 FQGNSA. The CDR3, as DNA: TGTGCCAGCAGCTCTAGCGGGAAAGCAGATACGCAGTATTTT. As protein: CASSSSGKADTQYF.

The rearrangement links TRBV2 to TRBJ1-5, with D unresolved. Germline CDR1 SNHLY, CDR2 FYNNEI. The CDR3 has 14 amino acids. V lost 1 base to trimming and J lost 0 bases, with 4 bases between them. CDR3 protein: CASSEVISNQPQHF. The CDR3 DNA sequence: TGTGCCAGCAGTGAAGTGATTAGCAATCAGCCCCAGCATTTT.

This clonotype was counted many times. The chain joins TRBV27 to TRBJ2-1; 14 bases map to TRBD2. This CDR3 has 18 residues. Trimming removed 7 bases from V and 9 bases from J; junction bases left unmatched: 17. In germline, CDR1 is MNHEY, CDR2 SMNVEV (reference sequence). The CDR3: CASTHLTPGLAGEGEQFF. The CDR3 DNA reads as TGTGCCAGCACCCACTTAACACCGGGACTAGCGGGAGAAGGTGAGCAGTTCTTC.

This clonotype was detected a few times. The chain links TRBV6-5 to TRBJ2-1; D is possibly TRBD1 (7 bases). CDR1 is MNHEY, CDR2 SVGAGI, per germline. The CDR3 extends over 16 amino acids. Trimming stripped 2 bases from V and 0 bases from J, with 11 bases between. CDR3 nucleotide sequence: TGTGCCAGCAGTTACCAGGGGGAGGTCTCCTACAATGAGCAGTTCTTC. Protein: CASSYQGEVSYNEQFF.

The rearrangement links TRBV19 to TRBJ2-2; either TRBD1 or TRBD2 may fit D (5 bases each). In germline, CDR1 is LNHDA, CDR2 SQIVND (reference sequence). The V end was cut by 7 bases, the J end by 0 bases, with 18 bases between. The CDR3 is 17 residues long. CDR3 coding DNA: TGTGCCAGTACCCCGAGGGGTTGGCAATCGAACACCGGGGAGCTGTTTTTT. It translates to CASTPRGWQSNTGELFF.

Of note for this clonotype: A read error may be the cause here, since a much bigger clone is one base away. It is likely a read error, because the conserved phenylalanine at the end of the CDR3 is missing. The V call is TRBV20-1, the J call TRBJ2-5; TRBD2 agrees at 9 bases. The CDR3 has 15 amino acids. Germline-derived CDR1 and CDR2 are DFQATT and SNEGSKA (reference sequence). The V segment lost 0 bases and the J segment 4 bases; nucleotides outside the gene matches: 6. The CDR3 coding sequence is TGCAGTGCTAGAGAAGATAGCGGGAGATCAGAGACCCAGTACGTC. Translated: CSAREDSGRSETQYV.

This clonotype was counted a few times. The J gene is TRBJ2-5, the V gene TRBV20-1; 7 nucleotides agree with TRBD2. Germline V gene sequence: CDR1 DFQATT, CDR2 SNEGSKA (reference sequence). The CDR3 consists of 14 residues. V shed 6 bases, J shed 8 bases, and the junction held 15 bases outside the gene matches. The CDR3 nucleotides read TGCAGTGCCCAAAGGGAGGGTCCCCGTTCCACCCAGTACTTC. It codes for CSAQREGPRSTQYF.

This clonotype was picked up a small number of times. The V and J genes are TRBV20-1 and TRBJ2-7, with 8 bases aligning to TRBD2. Germline CDR1 DFQATT, CDR2 SNEGSKA (reference sequence). The CDR3 has 14 amino acids. V lost 0 bases to trimming and J lost 4 bases; unmatched junction nucleotides: 5. In DNA, the CDR3 is TGCAGTGCTAGAGAAAGCGGGAGAGAGTACGAGCAGTACTTC. Translated, it gives CSARESGREYEQYF.

This clonotype was detected a few times. V gene TRBV12-3 or TRBV12-4 combines with J gene TRBJ2-5; D not certain. Trimming cost V 1 base and J 0 bases, with 12 bases left between them. This CDR3 spans 16 amino acids. The CDR3 sequence is CASSLGLVRYQETQYF. The CDR3 DNA follows: TGTGCCAGCAGTTTAGGGTTGGTCCGTTACCAAGAGACCCAGTACTTC.

Many counts were recorded for this clonotype. The chain joins TRBV28 to TRBJ1-5; D is unresolved. The CDR3 is made up of 13 amino acids. V lost 8 bases and J 7 bases, leaving 15 bases between the germline ends. Germline V lookup: CDR1 MDHEN, CDR2 SYDVKM. The CDR3 nucleotides are TGTGCCAGCTGCCCGCCGCAGCAACAGCCCCAGCATTTT. As protein: CASCPPQQQPQHF.

This clonotype was counted at least ten times. The chain carries TRBV7-2 and TRBJ1-5; possibly TRBD1 for D (5 bases). The CDR3 loop spans 16 amino acids. Trimming left V 1 base short and J 2 bases short, with 12 bases between. Germline V gives CDR1 SGHTA, CDR2 FQGNSA. The CDR3 region is CASSLGHLGGNQPQHF. The DNA for the CDR3 is TGTGCCAGCAGCTTAGGTCACCTGGGGGGCAATCAGCCCCAGCATTTT.

This clonotype was found many times. The chain joins TRBV6-1 to TRBJ2-7; 12 bases are shared with TRBD2. After removal of 6 bases from V and 1 base from J, the junction contained 19 bases not matched to a gene. Germline CDR1 MNHNS, CDR2 SASEGT. The CDR3 contains 20 residues. The CDR3 DNA sequence: TGTGCCAGCAGCCCCACTCTAGCGGGAGGGCCTCAGGGGAATTCCTACGAGCAGTACTTC. Protein sequence: CASSPTLAGGPQGNSYEQYF.

CDR3 nucleotides: TGTGCCAGCAGTGACTACCACAGGGTAGGTGAGCAGTTCTTC. It translates to CASSDYHRVGEQFF. The genes are TRBV28 and TRBJ2-1; a weak D match, TRBD1 (6 bases). The length of the CDR3 is 14 residues. Germline CDR1 MDHEN, CDR2 SYDVKM. V lost 5 bases and J lost 9, with 17 bases in between.

This clonotype was observed a few times. The chain couples TRBV19 to TRBJ1-5; TRBD1 matches at 7 bases. CDR1 and CDR2 (germline): LNHDA, SQIVND (reference sequence). The length of the CDR3 is 15 residues. V shed 4 bases and J 0 bases; nucleotides not matched to a gene: 3. The CDR3 spells CASSRGTVSNQPQHF. CDR3 sequence (DNA): TGTGCCAGTAGTAGGGGGACAGTTAGCAATCAGCCCCAGCATTTT.

This clonotype was found many times. The rearrangement joins TRBV28 to TRBJ1-1; TRBD1 might be the D (6 bases). This CDR3 spans 16 amino acids. V was pared by 5 bases and J by 0 bases, with 16 bases between. CDR1 and CDR2 from the germline V gene are MDHEN and SYDVKM. The CDR3: CASSLGAANMNTEAFF. The CDR3 DNA reads TGTGCCAGCAGTCTGGGGGCAGCGAACATGAACACTGAAGCTTTCTTT. Variable domain in full (rest from reference TRBV28 and TRBJ1-1): DVKVTQSSRYLVKRTGEKVFLECVQDMDHENMFWYRQDPGLGLRLIYFSYDVKMKEKGDIPEGYSVSREKKERFSLILESASTNQTSMYLCASSLGAANMNTEAFFGQGTRLTVV.

This clonotype has at least ten counts. The V call is TRBV11-3, the J call TRBJ1-1; 10 bases are shared with TRBD1. Germline assignment: CDR1 SGHNT and CDR2 YENEEA. The CDR3 extends over 15 amino acids. Trimming removed 4 bases from V and 2 bases from J; junction bases left unmatched: 4. DNA for the CDR3: TGTGCCAGCAGCTACAGGACAGGGGGTAACACTGAAGCTTTCTTT. Translated: CASSYRTGGNTEAFF.

Ten or more counts support this clonotype. This chain connects TRBV20-1 to TRBJ2-5; TRBD2 matches 9 bases. Looked up from germline, CDR1 is DFQATT and CDR2 is SNEGSKA (reference sequence). After removal of 6 bases from V and 5 bases from J, the junction contained 13 bases not matched to a gene. CDR3 length: 15 residues. CDR3 residues: CSANPAAGGLETQYF. The CDR3 DNA is TGCAGTGCCAACCCGGCGGCGGGAGGGCTGGAGACCCAGTACTTC.

Regarding this clonotype: An end of the junction differs from the germline gene, which may be a read error. J is TRBJ1-5 and V is TRBV11-2, with D hard to call. The germline gives CDR1 SGHAT, CDR2 FQNNGV. CDR3 size: 14 residues. CDR3 nucleotides: TGTGCCAGCAGCCCGAAGGTTCCCAATCAGTCCCAGCATTTT. Protein: CASSPKVPNQSQHF. The full variable domain, rest sourced from reference TRBV11-2 and TRBJ1-5, is EAGVAQSPRYKIIEKRQSVAFWCNPISGHATLYWYQQILGQGPKLLIQFQNNGVVDDSQLPKDRFSAERLKGVDSTLKIQPAKLEDSAVYLCASSPKVPNQSQHFGDGTRLSIL.

This clonotype came up many times. The gene calls are TRBV6-1 and TRBJ2-7; TRBD2 aligns across 13 bases. CDR3 length equals 14 residues. V gave up 10 bases and J gave up 4 bases; unmatched junction bases: 7. CDR1 is MNHNS and CDR2 is SASEGT in the germline V gene. The CDR3 is CATSGLAGLYEQYF. In DNA, the CDR3 is TGTGCCACCTCGGGACTAGCGGGACTATACGAGCAGTACTTC.

This clonotype has more than one count but fewer than ten. The V gene is TRBV20-1, the J gene TRBJ2-4, with D possibly matching TRBD1 (5 bases). V gave up 0 bases and J gave up 4 bases, with 10 bases separating them. Germline CDR1 reads DFQATT; CDR2 reads SNEGSKA (reference sequence). The CDR3 has 14 amino acids. The CDR3, as DNA: TGCAGTGCTAGAGACTCTCCAGGGAAAAACATTCAGTACTTC. It is translated as CSARDSPGKNIQYF.